This is a list of T cell receptor beta chains from one sample in a study of PD-L1 blockade in urothelial cancer. Assay used: immunoSEQ multiplex PCR; TCRdb lists only in-frame clones, some missing. The sample contains about 120,000 clones, around nine tenths of which appear only once. Source: PBMCs, taken around atezolizumab (anti-PD-L1) treatment. These receptors were taken from a man in his 60s with urothelial cancer. The CDR3 runs from the conserved cysteine through the conserved F or W. The D gene is left open where the match is weak. Clone size is not always given. Where it is, it says once, few, many or a class for expanded clones.

v_gene,j_gene,d_gene,abundance,CDR3nt,CDR3aa
TRBV18,TRBJ2-6,-,-,TGTGCCAGCTCACCCTTGACAGGCCAAGGGGGGGCCAACGTCCTGACTTTC,CASSPLTGQGGANVLTF
TRBV9,TRBJ2-5,TRBD1,-,TGTGCCAGCAGCGCTCGACGTCCCGGGACAGGGGGCAAGGAGACCCAGTACTTC,CASSARRPGTGGKETQYF
TRBV28,TRBJ2-1,-,-,TGTGCCAGCAGCCCCCCAGTTCGAGGGTATGAGCAGTTCTTC,CASSPPVRGYEQFF
TRBV27,TRBJ2-7,TRBD2,-,TGTGCCAGCGGGACTAGCGGGAACCAAGGGTACTTC,CASGTSGNQGYF
TRBV9,TRBJ2-1,TRBD2,once,TGTGCCAGCAGCCAGGGGGGACTAGCGGGAGGGAGCTCCTACAATGAGCAGTTCTTC,CASSQGGLAGGSSYNEQFF
TRBV28,TRBJ1-1,-,-,TGTGCCAGCAGCCTTCCTACCGAGAACACTGAAGCTTTCTTT,CASSLPTENTEAFF
TRBV5-1,TRBJ1-1,-,-,TGCGCCAGCAGCGTTTCTGTGTTTTTGGGGCAGAACACTGAAGCTTTCTTT,CASSVSVFLGQNTEAFF
TRBV6-5,TRBJ1-1,-,-,TGTGCCAGCAGTTCCGCGGGGGCAGGGAACACTGAAGCTTTCTTT,CASSSAGAGNTEAFF
TRBV5-1,TRBJ1-2,-,-,TGCGCCAGCAGGTTCGAACAGAACTATGGCTACACCTTC,CASRFEQNYGYTF
TRBV5-1,TRBJ2-1,-,-,TGCGCCAGCAGCTTGAGTAGCGGCTACAATGAGCAGTTCTTC,CASSLSSGYNEQFF
TRBV6-5,TRBJ2-7,-,-,TGTGCCAGCACCCTACGAAGGTCAGGGGTTTACGAGCAGTACTTC,CASTLRRSGVYEQYF
TRBV2,TRBJ2-6,-,-,TGTGCCAGCAGGGGGGCAGGGACGATCAACGTCCTGACTTTC,CASRGAGTINVLTF
TRBV28,TRBJ1-2,TRBD1,few,TGTGCCAGCAGTTTCAACAGGGGACTCTATGGCTACACCTTC,CASSFNRGLYGYTF
TRBV19,TRBJ1-5,-,few,TGTGCCACATACACCCCCGGAGAAAATCAGCCCCAGCATTTT,CATYTPGENQPQHF
TRBV11-2,TRBJ2-1,-,-,TGTGCCAGCAGCTTAGAGGTAGGGAGGGGGAATGAGCAGTTCTTC,CASSLEVGRGNEQFF
TRBV9,TRBJ2-5,TRBD2,-,TGTGCCAGCAGCGTGAGCGGGGGGGCCCAGGGGGAGACCCAGTACTTC,CASSVSGGAQGETQYF
TRBV5-1,TRBJ2-5,TRBD2,-,TGCGCCAGCAGCTTAGGAGCGGGGGAGACCCAGTACTTC,CASSLGAGETQYF
TRBV29-1,TRBJ2-7,-,once,TGCAGCGTTGCGGACTCCCCCCACGAGCAGTACTTC,CSVADSPHEQYF
TRBV15,TRBJ2-7,TRBD1,many,TGTGCCACCAGCAGAGATCGGACAGGGGGCTACGAGCAGTACTTC,CATSRDRTGGYEQYF
TRBV5-7,TRBJ2-4,-,-,TGTGCCAGCAGCTTGGACAGGGTCGGGGAAAACATTCAGTACTTC,CASSLDRVGENIQYF
TRBV19,TRBJ2-6,-,-,TGTGCCAGTCCGGAGGAGCGGAGCCTCCCTGGGGCCAACGTCCTGACTTTC,CASPEERSLPGANVLTF
TRBV19,TRBJ1-1,-,-,TGTGCCAGTAGTATAGGACAGCTGAACTGGCGAGCTTTCTTT,CASSIGQLNWRAFF
TRBV18,TRBJ1-2,TRBD1,-,TGTGCCAGCTCACAACTCGGGACAGAAGCTAACTATGGCTACACCTTC,CASSQLGTEANYGYTF
TRBV4-3,TRBJ1-1,-,-,TGCGCCAGCAGCCAGGGACAGAACACTGAAGCTTTCTTT,CASSQGQNTEAFF
TRBV7-2,TRBJ2-4,-,-,TGTGCCAGCAGCTTGCGACAGGACCTTCTAGCCAAAAACATTCAGTACTTC,CASSLRQDLLAKNIQYF
TRBV5-1,TRBJ2-3,-,-,TGCGCCAGCAGCCCCGGTGAGCTACCCACAGATACGCAGTATTTT,CASSPGELPTDTQYF
TRBV27,TRBJ2-7,-,-,TGTGCCAGCAGTTTACGGCGGTCCTCCTACGAGCAGTACTTC,CASSLRRSSYEQYF
TRBV5-4,TRBJ2-4,TRBD1,-,TGTGCCAGCAGCTCGGGACAGGGATTAGCCAAAAACATTCAGTACTTC,CASSSGQGLAKNIQYF
TRBV28,TRBJ1-4,-,-,TGTGCCAGCAGTTTTCCTCTTGGCCGAGGTAATGAAAAACTGTTTTTT,CASSFPLGRGNEKLFF
TRBV12-5,TRBJ2-2,-,-,TGTGCTAGTGGTATCTTCGGGACTTCGAACACCGGGGAGCTGTTTTTT,CASGIFGTSNTGELFF
TRBV6-5,TRBJ2-4,-,-,TGTGCCAGCAGTCCAAGTTCGGGTTCTCTTCAGTACTTC,CASSPSSGSLQYF